This T cell receptor (beta chain) was observed in a study of blood T cell repertoires in COVID-19. Study-level background: Collection of acute and convalescent COVID-19 samples took place in the United States, Italy and Spain.

CDR1 and CDR2 from the germline V gene are SQVTM and ANQGSEA. V shed 7 bases, J shed 3 bases, and the junction held 6 bases outside the gene matches. The length of the CDR3 is 14 residues. In the original analysis: The authors estimated nucleated cell counts from reference gene primer amplification. The table came from immunoSEQ multiplex PCR; TCRdb's copy has only in-frame clones and leaves some out. V and J calls and clone size are as listed in that table; D and trimming were resolved from the DNA. The sample lists roughly 180,000 clones, 84% occurring once. The sample taken for sequencing was peripheral blood. This clonotype was obtained from a man between 40 and 49 years old who had recovered from COVID-19. The chain combines TRBV29-1 with TRBJ1-4, with 9 bases matching TRBD1. In DNA, the CDR3 is TGCAGCGCGGGACAGGGTTTTGCTAATGAAAAACTGTTTTTT. Its protein product is CSAGQGFANEKLFF.